This TCR beta chain was found in a study of breast tumors, draining lymph nodes, adjacent tissues. The germline V gene encodes CDR1 MNHNS and CDR2 SASEGT. Trimming took 5 bases from V and 7 from J; bases not matched to a gene: 6. The CDR3 spans 15 residues. TCRdb re-called the multiplex PCR reads with MiXCR, one entry per CDR3 protein. The sample lists about 21,000 distinct CDR3 sequences, roughly 41% occurring once. Study-wide results and caveats: Findings are consistent with lymph node origin and intratumoral expansion of most tumor T cells. Compared with basal-like, luminal-like tumors shared significantly more repertoire with nontumor tissue. Tumor TCR diversity was below lymph nodes but above nontumor tissue. Tumor T cell lymph node origin was a supported hypothesis, not proven.

The sample holds one count of this clonotype. Antigen unknown. The sequenced sample was breast tumor tissue. This sequence joins TRBV6-1 and TRBJ1-6, with 9 bases aligning to TRBD1. The receptor was isolated from a female donor with breast cancer. Some clones in this sample may be carry-over from other donors' samples. This CDR3 is CASSLIDRGNSPLHF. DNA of the CDR3: TGTGCCAGCAGTTTAATCGACAGGGGGAATTCACCCCTCCACTTT.